The clone carrying this TCR beta chain turned up a few times. Its antigen is still unknown. The entry originates in a study of vaccination and CD4 T cells after COVID-19. V trimming: 1 base; J trimming: 9 bases; junction bases outside the gene matches: 3. Germline V gene data show CDR1 as WSHSY and CDR2 as SAAADI. The CDR3 contains 14 residues. Sequence data for DNA of cultured CD4+ T cells were generated by the Oncomine TCR Beta short-read assay. TCRdb itself ran the PCR reads through MiXCR, one entry per CDR3 protein. This table has about 10,000 distinct CDR3 sequences, 63% appearing once. Noted treatment: approximately 9-day PBMC culture with coronavirus spike peptide pools or control peptides (ViraFEST assay).

The V gene is TRBV10-2, the J gene TRBJ1-6; 7 nucleotides align to TRBD1. Source material: CD4+ T cells from blood, cultured in vitro. The sequence was obtained from a human donor who had recovered from COVID-19. CDR3 amino acids: CASSEYRGGSPLHF. The CDR3 bases are TGCGCCAGCAGTGAGTACAGGGGAGGTTCACCCCTCCACTTT.